This entry lists 5 T cell receptor beta chains sequenced from one sample in a study of blood T cell repertoires in COVID-19. Sequencing used immunoSEQ multiplex PCR; TCRdb keeps in-frame clones, though not all of them. The sample consists of roughly 240,000 clones, approximately 90% of them appearing once. The specimen was PBMCs or T cells enriched from blood (not recorded which). Receptors were obtained from a man aged 50 to 59 who had been exposed to COVID-19.

The count of this clone is one. This may come from a read error, since a much larger clone is one base off. Other DNA sequences in this specimen translate into the identical CDR3. The chain is built from TRBV9 and TRBJ2-1, with D unresolved. The CDR3 sequence is 13 residues long. Trimming left V 0 bases short and J 6 bases short, with 7 bases between. The germline V gene encodes CDR1 SGDLS and CDR2 YYNGEE. This CDR3 is CASSVGDFNEQFF. The CDR3 bases are TGTGCCAGCAGCGTAGGTGACTTCAATGAGCAGTTCTTC.

The rearrangement uses TRBV3-1 (or the pseudogene TRBV3-2) and TRBJ1-1, with 8 bases lining up with TRBD1. Germline CDR1 LGHDT, CDR2 YNNKEL (reference sequence). The V and J ends lost 1 base and 5 bases, in that order; junction bases with no gene match: 3. The CDR3 runs to 14 residues. The CDR3 spells CASSQGDRGTEAFF. The CDR3 DNA reads as TGTGCCAGCAGCCAAGGTGACAGGGGTACTGAAGCTTTCTTT.

The chain employs TRBV5-4 and TRBJ2-5; D is possibly TRBD1 (6 bases). Germline V gives CDR1 SGHNT, CDR2 YYREEE (reference sequence). The CDR3 runs 15 residues. V lost 0 bases to trimming and J lost 5 bases, with 14 bases between them. Here the CDR3 reads CASSLAGQGMETQYF. As DNA, the CDR3 is TGTGCCAGCAGCTTGGCCGGGCAGGGGATGGAGACCCAGTACTTC.

The genes are TRBV24-1 and TRBJ2-5; D is possibly TRBD2 (6 bases). Germline V gene data show CDR1 as KGHDR and CDR2 as SFDVKD. The CDR3 totals 15 residues. V was shortened by 0 bases and J by 4 bases, with 11 bases between the two germline ends. The CDR3 nucleotides are TGTGCCACCAGTGATTTGCCGCGACTAGTAGAGACCCAGTACTTC. Translation: CATSDLPRLVETQYF.

This clone showed up just once. The chain joins TRBV3-1 (or the pseudogene TRBV3-2) to TRBJ1-6; a weak D match, TRBD1 (6 bases). Germline CDR1 and CDR2: LGHDT and YNNKEL (reference sequence). The CDR3 consists of 15 residues. V lost 6 bases and J 8 bases, leaving 17 bases between the germline ends. CDR3 DNA: TGTGCCAGCAGATTGATAGGGGGAGCTGATTCACCCCTCCACTTT. Its translation: CASRLIGGADSPLHF.